This TCR beta chain was observed in a study of blood T cells in healthy people across ages. Researchers collected approximately 9.5 milliliters of peripheral blood from every single donor. Findings of the study overall: Diversity was estimated from one million T cells, and these estimates were considered underestimates. Roughly linearly, TCR beta diversity per million T cells fell as age increased. A strong correlation was seen between TCR beta diversity and naive T cell percentage.

The table lists this clonotype with a few counts. Its target is unknown. The germline CDR1 and CDR2 sequences are SGHDT and YYEEEE. This CDR3 contains 16 residues. V lost 4 bases, J lost 2 bases, and 7 bases stayed unmatched. Next came a second PCR, run for about 7 to 12 cycles, which used a sample-barcoded 5' primer along with a J-beta primer mix. Each CDR3 protein gets one entry after TCRdb re-called the 5' RACE reads with MiXCR. Of some 1.7 million distinct CDR3 sequences listed, 25% to 30% were seen once; the top ten hold 6.5% to 8.5%. This TCR came from a woman between 25 and 40 years old in good health. The chain is built from TRBV5-6 and TRBJ2-3; 10 bases align to TRBD2. Sequencing was done on a sample of blood. The CDR3 nucleotides read TGTGCCAGCAGCGTGAATAGCGGGGGGATCACAGATACGCAGTATTTT. This sequence encodes CASSVNSGGITDTQYF. Based on the CDR3 plus reference TRBV5-6 and TRBJ2-3, the full variable domain is DAGVTQSPTHLIKTRGQQVTLRCSPKSGHDTVSWYQQALGQGPQFIFQYYEEEERQRGNFPDRFSGHQFPNYSSELNVNALLLGDSALYLCASSVNSGGITDTQYFGPGTRLTVL.